This entry lists 15 T cell receptor beta chains sequenced from one sample in a study of blood T cell repertoires in COVID-19. Clones were read by immunoSEQ multiplex PCR, and TCRdb kept only the in-frame ones, dropping some. The profile shows about 52,000 clones, about 90% of them singletons. Sequencing was carried out using peripheral blood. Receptors originate from a man aged 50-60 years with active COVID-19.

The rearrangement links TRBV28 to TRBJ1-2; 8 nucleotides align to TRBD1. CDR1 MDHEN and CDR2 SYDVKM come from the germline V gene. V shed 10 bases and J 4 bases; nucleotides not matched to a gene: 14. This CDR3 contains 15 residues. The CDR3 here is CAIPAGTGALYGYTF. The CDR3 nucleotides read TGTGCCATCCCCGCGGGGACAGGTGCCCTCTATGGCTACACCTTC.

The rearrangement uses TRBV6-4 and TRBJ2-1; 12 bases agree with TRBD2. Germline V gives CDR1 MRHNA, CDR2 SNTAGT. The junction had 0 bases not matched to a gene; V was cut back by 3 bases and J by 6 bases. The CDR3 covers 14 residues. The CDR3 region has the DNA TGTGCCAGCAGTGAGACTAGCGGGGGCAATGAGCAGTTCTTC. Translation: CASSETSGGNEQFF.

The CDR3 nucleotides are TGTGCCAGCTCACCTCGGGCCGGGGAGCTGTTTTTT. Translation: CASSPRAGELFF. The chain combines TRBV18 with TRBJ2-2; D gene uncertain. Looked up from germline, CDR1 is KGHSH and CDR2 is LQKENI. V was trimmed by 3 bases and J by 6 bases, leaving 5 bases between them. The CDR3 is made up of 12 amino acids.

V usage is TRBV6-5 and J usage is TRBJ2-3, with a tentative D call TRBD1 (6 bases). Trimming shortened V by 6 bases and J by 5 bases, and 15 bases separated the two germline ends. The CDR3 extends over 14 amino acids. Germline V gives CDR1 MNHEY, CDR2 SVGAGI. Here the CDR3 reads CASRQGWSQDTQYF. The DNA for the CDR3 is TGTGCCAGCAGACAGGGTTGGAGTCAAGATACGCAGTATTTT.

The V and J genes are TRBV19 and TRBJ1-2; D not certain. The CDR3 sequence is 15 residues long. Trimming took 2 bases from V and 4 from J, leaving 14 bases between them. Germline loops: CDR1 LNHDA, CDR2 SQIVND (reference sequence). The CDR3 spells CASSIPLRGSYGYTF. The CDR3 coding sequence is TGTGCCAGTAGTATACCCCTCCGAGGGTCCTATGGCTACACCTTC.

V gene TRBV5-4 combines with J gene TRBJ1-6, with a tentative D call TRBD1 (5 bases). CDR1 is SGHNT, CDR2 YYREEE, per germline (reference sequence). The CDR3 sequence is 14 residues long. Trimming shortened V by 0 bases and J by 10 bases, and 11 bases separated the two germline ends. The CDR3 coding sequence is TGTGCCAGCAGCTTGGGCGGGGGTTGGTCACCCCTCCACTTT. Translation gives CASSLGGGWSPLHF.

The chain combines TRBV5-5 with TRBJ2-1; 11 bases agree with TRBD2. V lost 0 bases to trimming and J lost 10 bases; unmatched junction nucleotides: 6. This CDR3 spans 15 amino acids. CDR1 is SGHKS and CDR2 is YYEKEE in the germline V gene (reference sequence). CDR3 bases: TGTGCCAGCAGCTTGGATAGCGGGGGGGCGCGGGAGCAGTTCTTC. Amino acids: CASSLDSGGAREQFF. The entire variable domain, with the rest obtained from reference TRBV5-5 and TRBJ2-1, is as follows: DAGVTQSPTHLIKTRGQQVTLRCSPISGHKSVSWYQQVLGQGPQFIFQYYEKEERGRGNFPDRFSARQFPNYSSELNVNALLLGDSALYLCASSLDSGGAREQFFGPGTRLTVL.

This clone was seen a few times. The chain is built from TRBV12-3 or TRBV12-4 and TRBJ1-1; D remains ambiguous. The length of the CDR3 is 13 residues. Trimming shortened V by 7 bases and J by 1 base, and 10 bases separated the two germline ends. The CDR3 DNA is TGTGCCAGCATGAAGGAGTGGAACACTGAAGCTTTCTTT. Translated, it gives CASMKEWNTEAFF.

The chain combines TRBV18 with TRBJ2-2; unclear D gene. V was pared by 3 bases and J by 1 base, with 12 bases between. The CDR3 covers 16 residues. CDR1 and CDR2 from the germline V gene are KGHSH and LQKENI. The CDR3 here is CASSPLVVQNTGELFF. The CDR3, as DNA: TGTGCCAGCTCACCCCTCGTAGTTCAGAACACCGGGGAGCTGTTTTTT.

The chain couples TRBV12-3 or TRBV12-4 to TRBJ1-3; tentatively, D is TRBD1 (5 bases). The V and J ends lost 6 bases and 15 bases respectively, with 21 bases between them. The CDR3 length is 13 residues. Here the CDR3 DNA reads TGTGCCAGCAGATGGGGCCGGTCGTCTAACCAATATTTT. It codes for CASRWGRSSNQYF.

The chain couples TRBV5-5 to TRBJ1-2; TRBD1 might be the D (6 bases). V lost 5 bases and J lost 3, with 14 bases in between. This CDR3 has 14 residues. CDR1 is SGHKS and CDR2 is YYEKEE in the germline V gene (reference sequence). The CDR3 sequence: CASSLGTQYYGYTF. The CDR3 nucleotides read TGTGCCAGCAGTCTTGGGACACAATACTATGGCTACACCTTC.

This rearrangement joins TRBV7-2 to TRBJ2-7; possible D gene TRBD2, 5 bases. CDR1 is SGHTA and CDR2 is FQGNSA in the germline V gene. V shed 4 bases and J shed 0 bases, with 13 bases lying between them. The CDR3 sequence is 15 residues long. In nucleotides, the CDR3 is TGTGCCAGCAGCTCACTAGATCAGCGCTCCTACGAGCAGTACTTC. This gives the protein CASSSLDQRSYEQYF. Using reference TRBV7-2 and TRBJ2-7 for the parts outside the CDR3, the full variable domain is GAGVSQSPSNKVTEKGKDVELRCDPISGHTALYWYRQSLGQGLEFLIYFQGNSAPDKSGLPSDRFSAERTGGSVSTLTIQRTQQEDSAVYLCASSSLDQRSYEQYFGPGTRLTVT.

The genes are TRBV18 and TRBJ2-7; possibly TRBD2 for D (6 bases). The germline V and J ends were trimmed by 2 bases and 3 bases, with 11 bases remaining between them. Germline-derived CDR1 and CDR2 are KGHSH and LQKENI. The CDR3 totals 14 residues. CDR3 in amino acids: CASSPWGSGYEQYF. In nucleotides, the CDR3 is TGTGCCAGCTCACCATGGGGTAGCGGCTACGAGCAGTACTTC.

This sequence joins TRBV3-1 (or the pseudogene TRBV3-2) and TRBJ1-3, with D perhaps matching TRBD1 (5 bases). The germline gives CDR1 LGHDT, CDR2 YNNKEL (reference sequence). Trimming cost V 2 bases and J 7 bases, with 12 bases left between them. The CDR3 spans 14 residues. As DNA, the CDR3 is TGTGCCAGCAGCCAAAGGGGCAGGTCGAACACCATATATTTT. Translation gives CASSQRGRSNTIYF.

The chain recombines TRBV5-4 with TRBJ1-6, with D possibly matching TRBD1 (6 bases). Germline CDR1 is SGHNT and CDR2 is YYREEE (reference sequence). V gave up 0 bases and J gave up 10 bases, with 8 bases separating them. The length of the CDR3 is 13 residues. CDR3 in DNA: TGTGCCAGCAGCTTGGTCACAGGGTCACCCCTCCACTTT. Protein product: CASSLVTGSPLHF. Using reference TRBV5-4 and TRBJ1-6 for the parts outside the CDR3, the full variable domain is ETGVTQSPTHLIKTRGQQVTLRCSSQSGHNTVSWYQQALGQGPQFIFQYYREEENGRGNFPPRFSGLQFPNYSSELNVNALELDDSALYLCASSLVTGSPLHFGNGTRLTVT.